The 24 T cell receptor beta chains presented below share a single source sample, sequenced in a study of blood T cell repertoires in COVID-19. Generated by immunoSEQ multiplex PCR, the TCRdb table keeps only in-frame clones and is missing some. In the table there are 230,000 or so clones, around 88% of which are singletons. Source material: peripheral blood. These receptors all stem from a man in his forties with active or convalescent COVID-19.

The J gene is TRBJ2-2, the V gene TRBV7-2, with D possibly being TRBD1 (6 bases). The CDR3 is made up of 15 amino acids. CDR1 is SGHTA, CDR2 FQGNSA, per germline. V lost 5 bases and J lost 3, with 13 bases in between. The DNA of the CDR3 is TGTGCCAGCAGCGAAATCACAGGGTACACCGGGGAGCTGTTTTTT. This translates into CASSEITGYTGELFF.

V is TRBV5-1 and J is TRBJ1-5; 7 positions match TRBD1. With V trimmed by 1 base and J by 1 base, 2 bases remained unmatched. The CDR3 extends over 15 amino acids. Germline V lookup: CDR1 SGHRS, CDR2 YFSETQ. CDR3 sequence: CASSLTGDSNQPQHF. The CDR3 nucleotides are TGCGCCAGCAGCTTGACAGGGGACAGCAATCAGCCCCAGCATTTT.

This chain links TRBV7-2 with TRBJ1-2; 7 nucleotides match TRBD1. The CDR3 runs 16 residues. With 4 bases clipped from V and 7 bases from J, the junction kept 15 bases outside the gene matches. Germline assignment: CDR1 SGHTA and CDR2 FQGNSA. The CDR3 spells CASSSSIGTADFGYTF. CDR3 nucleotides: TGTGCCAGCAGCTCGTCAATTGGGACAGCCGACTTTGGCTACACCTTC.

The genes are TRBV4-3 and TRBJ1-6; D is uncertain. The CDR3 has 16 amino acids. Germline V gene data show CDR1 as LGHNA and CDR2 as YSLEER. The V end was cut by 0 bases, the J end by 0 bases, with 6 bases between. The chain's CDR3 is CASSQDWSSYNSPLHF. DNA for the CDR3: TGCGCCAGCAGCCAAGATTGGAGCTCCTATAATTCACCCCTCCACTTT.

This rearrangement joins TRBV5-8 to TRBJ1-1; D is uncertain. Germline lookup yields CDR1 SGHTS and CDR2 YDEGEE. Trimming removed 0 bases at V and 0 bases at J, with 3 bases between. The CDR3 loop spans 13 amino acids. The CDR3 protein is CASSLALNTEAFF. The CDR3 coding sequence is TGTGCCAGCAGCTTGGCTCTGAACACTGAAGCTTTCTTT.

The V call is TRBV7-9, the J call TRBJ1-1; D is perhaps TRBD1 (5 bases). The V and J ends lost 7 bases and 4 bases respectively, with 16 bases between them. This CDR3 has 14 amino acids. Germline-derived CDR1 and CDR2 are SEHNR and FQNEAQ (reference sequence). The CDR3 DNA follows: TGTGCCAGCACCTCGACAGCCTTGAGCACTGAAGCTTTCTTT. It specifies CASTSTALSTEAFF.

The CDR3 DNA follows: TGTGCCAGCTCACCCGGCAGGGAAGAGACCCAGTACTTC. It encodes CASSPGREETQYF. The chain carries TRBV18 and TRBJ2-5; tentatively, D is TRBD1 (5 bases). Germline V gives CDR1 KGHSH, CDR2 LQKENI. This CDR3 has 13 amino acids. The ends were cut back, 3 bases at V and 3 bases at J, with 8 bases in the middle.

This clone was counted a single time. This rearrangement joins TRBV29-1 to TRBJ2-3; 8 bases line up with TRBD2. The CDR3 runs 14 residues. Losses at the gene ends were 6 bases for V and 2 bases for J; bases not matched to a gene: 7. Germline V gene lookup returns CDR1 SQVTM and CDR2 ANQGSEA. CDR3 protein: CSVPGSGVTDTQYF. The CDR3 bases are TGCAGCGTCCCGGGTAGCGGGGTCACAGATACGCAGTATTTT.

This clone was detected a few times. The rearrangement joins TRBV10-1 to TRBJ2-2; TRBD2 matches 14 bases. Trimming at V came to 6 bases and at J to 6 bases, leaving 9 bases not matched to a gene. The germline V gene encodes CDR1 WNHNN and CDR2 SYGVQD (reference sequence). The CDR3 is 17 residues long. The CDR3 coding sequence is TGCGCCAGCAGCCCGGGACTAGCGGGAGAAAGTGCCGGGGAGCTGTTTTTT. Protein: CASSPGLAGESAGELFF.

This chain connects TRBV11-2 to TRBJ1-4; D is unresolved. Germline CDR1 reads SGHAT; CDR2 reads FQNNGV. The CDR3 totals 14 residues. Trimming removed 4 bases at V and 0 bases at J, with 6 bases between. CDR3 amino acids: CASSSSSTNEKLFF. CDR3 DNA sequence: TGTGCCAGCAGCTCGTCTTCAACTAATGAAAAACTGTTTTTT.

The chain joins TRBV15 to TRBJ2-6; D is unresolved. Germline V CDR1 and CDR2: LNHNV, YYDKDF (reference sequence). The CDR3 loop spans 15 amino acids. V was shortened by 2 bases and J by 0 bases, with 5 bases between the two germline ends. The CDR3, as DNA: TGTGCCACCAGCAGACCCTCCTCTGGGGCCAACGTCCTGACTTTC. As protein: CATSRPSSGANVLTF.

The gene calls are TRBV2 and TRBJ2-3, with TRBD1 identical over 7 bases. The V segment lost 6 bases and the J segment 3 bases; nucleotides outside the gene matches: 9. The CDR3 runs 15 residues. The V gene's germline CDR1 is SNHLY and CDR2 FYNNEI. CDR3 DNA sequence: TGTGCCAGCAGCCCGACAGGGATGAATACAGATACGCAGTATTTT. Translating it yields CASSPTGMNTDTQYF.

This chain uses TRBV29-1 with TRBJ1-1; possible D gene TRBD1, 5 bases. Germline V CDR1 and CDR2: SQVTM, ANQGSEA. Deletions cut 3 bases from V and 1 base from J, with 9 bases between. CDR3 length: 13 residues. The DNA for the CDR3 is TGCAGCGTTGACTGGAGGGGGAACACTGAAGCTTTCTTT. Its protein product is CSVDWRGNTEAFF.

This chain connects TRBV19 to TRBJ2-6; D unclear. V lost 3 bases and J lost 0, with 3 bases in between. CDR1 and CDR2 from the germline V gene are LNHDA and SQIVND (reference sequence). The CDR3 consists of 14 residues. CDR3 bases: TGTGCCAGTAGTATGAGCTCTGGGGCCAACGTCCTGACTTTC. Its protein product is CASSMSSGANVLTF.

The gene calls are TRBV6-1 and TRBJ2-4, with 7 bases that match TRBD1. CDR1 MNHNS and CDR2 SASEGT come from the germline V gene. V trimming: 4 bases; J trimming: 0 bases; junction bases outside the gene matches: 15. This CDR3 has 19 residues. Here the CDR3 reads CASSARDRKTSLAKNIQYF. CDR3 DNA sequence: TGTGCCAGCAGTGCACGGGACAGAAAAACATCCCTAGCCAAAAACATTCAGTACTTC.

This chain connects TRBV7-2 to TRBJ2-5, with 12 bases lining up with TRBD2. V lost 4 bases to trimming and J lost 2 bases; unmatched junction nucleotides: 8. CDR3 length: 17 residues. Germline CDR1 is SGHTA and CDR2 is FQGNSA. CDR3 loop: CASSSAMTSGGQETQYF. The CDR3, as DNA: TGTGCCAGCAGCTCCGCCATGACTAGCGGGGGTCAAGAGACCCAGTACTTC.

The V and J genes are TRBV13 and TRBJ2-5; maybe TRBD2 (6 bases). This CDR3 is 15 amino acids long. V dropped 5 bases and J dropped 2 bases, with 15 bases sitting between them. Germline lookup yields CDR1 PRHDT and CDR2 FYEKMQ (reference sequence). CDR3 DNA sequence: TGTGCCAGCAGCCTCAACGGGGGACCTCAAGAGACCCAGTACTTC. Translation: CASSLNGGPQETQYF.

The gene calls are TRBV24-1 and TRBJ2-1, with a tentative D call TRBD1 (5 bases). Germline V gene lookup returns CDR1 KGHDR and CDR2 SFDVKD. This CDR3 contains 14 residues. Trimming took 2 bases from V and 6 from J, leaving 10 bases between them. CDR3 loop: CATSDSDRPNEQFF. In nucleotides, the CDR3 is TGTGCCACCAGTGATTCTGACAGACCCAATGAGCAGTTCTTC.

The chain is built from TRBV19 and TRBJ1-4; 8 bases agree with TRBD1. The J segment lost 3 bases and the V segment lost 5 bases, leaving 8 bases of the junction unmatched. This CDR3 contains 16 residues. From germline, CDR1 is LNHDA and CDR2 SQIVND (reference sequence). The CDR3 coding sequence is TGTGCCAGTAGTGACAGGGGATACACGGCTAATGAAAAACTGTTTTTT. Protein: CASSDRGYTANEKLFF.

The rearrangement joins TRBV6-2 or TRBV6-3 to TRBJ2-7; 8 bases match TRBD2. The CDR3 extends over 15 amino acids. CDR1 MNHEY and CDR2 SVGEGT come from the germline V gene. The ends lost 2 bases at V and 3 bases at J; junction bases unmatched: 6. Here the CDR3 DNA reads TGTGCCAGCAGTTACAAAGCGGGGGTGCTCTACGAGCAGTACTTC. It codes for CASSYKAGVLYEQYF.

In its sample, this clone was seen once. This chain links TRBV2 with TRBJ2-7, with TRBD2 matching over 10 bases. V trimming: 7 bases; J trimming: 5 bases; junction bases outside the gene matches: 8. The CDR3 spans 14 residues. CDR1 and CDR2 (germline): SNHLY, FYNNEI. The CDR3 nucleotides read TGTGCCAGCAAATCCGGGACTAGCGTACACGAGCAGTACTTC. This codes for CASKSGTSVHEQYF.

This clone is a singleton in its sample. V usage is TRBV5-4 and J usage is TRBJ2-7, with TRBD2 matching over 7 bases. With 4 bases clipped from V and 5 bases from J, the junction kept 18 bases outside the gene matches. Germline V lookup: CDR1 SGHNT, CDR2 YYREEE (reference sequence). This CDR3 is 17 amino acids long. CDR3 sequence reads: CASSRIPSGTGKDEQYF. The CDR3 nucleotides are TGTGCCAGCAGCCGAATACCAAGCGGGACCGGGAAGGACGAGCAGTACTTC.

The chain uses TRBV6-5 and TRBJ1-1; no clear D. The CDR3 sequence is 15 residues long. The V end lost 5 bases, the J end lost 1 base, and 14 bases lay between the germline ends. Per germline, CDR1 MNHEY and CDR2 SVGAGI. The chain's CDR3 is CASSPWSAGNTEAFF. CDR3 sequence (DNA): TGTGCCAGCAGTCCCTGGTCGGCGGGGAACACTGAAGCTTTCTTT.

The V gene is TRBV19, the J gene TRBJ2-3, with 11 bases lining up with TRBD1. Germline values: CDR1 LNHDA, CDR2 SQIVND (reference sequence). After removal of 4 bases from V and 8 bases from J, the junction contained 11 bases not matched to a gene. CDR3 length: 16 residues. Written as DNA, the CDR3 is TGTGCCAGTAGTAGTGGGGACAGGGGGTTACGGGTTACGCAGTATTTT. It codes for CASSSGDRGLRVTQYF.